This T cell receptor beta chain stems from a study of a mutant IDH1 vaccine in newly diagnosed glioma. The CDR3 has 13 residues. Trimming took 5 bases from V and 4 from J, leaving 9 bases between them. In germline, CDR1 is SGHAT, CDR2 FQNNGV. Profiling relied on immunoSEQ multiplex PCR, and the TCRdb table lists in-frame clones only, not all of them. The data show fewer than 50,000 clones, just under 95% seen once. This sample's time point: baseline, week 1 (first vaccination visit). Treatment in this sample: pre-vaccination baseline after standard-of-care therapy. This chain connects TRBV11-2 to TRBJ1-5; no firm D call. This TCR was recovered from a man aged 18 to 35 with glioma. This sample comprised PBMCs, obtained from a glioma patient treated with radiotherapy, temozolomide or both. The CDR3 DNA is TGTGCCAGCAGCCTTGAACGGAATCAGCCCCAGCATTTT. It encodes CASSLERNQPQHF. Combining the CDR3 with reference TRBV11-2 and TRBJ1-5 gives the whole variable domain EAGVAQSPRYKIIEKRQSVAFWCNPISGHATLYWYQQILGQGPKLLIQFQNNGVVDDSQLPKDRFSAERLKGVDSTLKIQPAKLEDSAVYLCASSLERNQPQHFGDGTRLSIL.